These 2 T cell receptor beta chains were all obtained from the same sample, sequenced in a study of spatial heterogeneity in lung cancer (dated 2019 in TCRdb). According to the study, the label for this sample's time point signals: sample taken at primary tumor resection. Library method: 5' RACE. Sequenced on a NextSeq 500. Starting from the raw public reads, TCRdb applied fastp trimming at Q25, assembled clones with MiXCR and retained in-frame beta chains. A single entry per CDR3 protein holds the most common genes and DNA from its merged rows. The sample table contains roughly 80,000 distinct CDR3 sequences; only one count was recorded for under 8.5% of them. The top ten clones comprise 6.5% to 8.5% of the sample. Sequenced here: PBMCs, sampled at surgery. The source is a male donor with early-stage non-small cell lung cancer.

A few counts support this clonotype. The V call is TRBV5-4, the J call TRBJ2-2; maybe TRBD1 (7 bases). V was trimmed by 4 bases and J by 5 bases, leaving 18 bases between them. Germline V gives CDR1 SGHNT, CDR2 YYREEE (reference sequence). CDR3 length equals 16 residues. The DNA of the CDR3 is TGTGCCAGCAGCCCGCGGGGACAGAGAGGTACCGGGGAGCTGTTTTTT. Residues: CASSPRGQRGTGELFF.

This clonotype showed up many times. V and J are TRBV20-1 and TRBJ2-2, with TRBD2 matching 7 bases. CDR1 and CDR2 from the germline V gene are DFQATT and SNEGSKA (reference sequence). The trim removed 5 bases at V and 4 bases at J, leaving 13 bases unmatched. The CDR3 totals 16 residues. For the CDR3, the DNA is TGCAGTGCTCAGCGGGGTGCTAGCTTCCGCACCGGGGAGCTGTTTTTT. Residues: CSAQRGASFRTGELFF.